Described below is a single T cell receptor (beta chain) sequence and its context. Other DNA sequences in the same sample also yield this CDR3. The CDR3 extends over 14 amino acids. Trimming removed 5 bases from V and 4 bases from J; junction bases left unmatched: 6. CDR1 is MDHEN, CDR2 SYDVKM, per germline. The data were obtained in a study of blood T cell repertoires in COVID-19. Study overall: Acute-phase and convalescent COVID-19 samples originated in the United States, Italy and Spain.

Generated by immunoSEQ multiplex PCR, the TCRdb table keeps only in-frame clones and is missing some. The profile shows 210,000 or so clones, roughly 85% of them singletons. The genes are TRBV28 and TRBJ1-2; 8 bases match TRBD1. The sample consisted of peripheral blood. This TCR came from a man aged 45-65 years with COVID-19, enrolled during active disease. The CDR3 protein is CASSLRTGSYGYTF. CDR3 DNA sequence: TGTGCCAGCAGTCTTCGGACAGGGAGCTATGGCTACACCTTC.